Presented here are 2 T cell receptor beta chains from one specimen sequenced in a study of blood T cell repertoires in COVID-19. Sequencing was performed with immunoSEQ multiplex PCR; in TCRdb, only in-frame clones are kept and a portion is missing. The repertoire holds approximately 230,000 clones, with 82% as singletons. Sequencing input: PBMCs or T cells enriched from blood (not recorded which). These TCRs come from a man in his forties or fifties who had recovered from COVID-19.

The V call is TRBV7-3, the J call TRBJ2-1; D perhaps matches TRBD1 (5 bases). The CDR3 contains 15 residues. The V gene's germline CDR1 is SGHTA and CDR2 FQGTGA. Trimming cost V 5 bases and J 0 bases, with 11 bases left between them. The CDR3 DNA reads TGTGCCAGCAGCCACAGGAGCAGCTCCTACAATGAGCAGTTCTTC. Its protein is CASSHRSSSYNEQFF.

The chain links TRBV6-6 to TRBJ1-2; D is possibly TRBD1 (5 bases). The CDR3 consists of 13 residues. CDR1 is MNHNY and CDR2 is SVGAGI in the germline V gene (reference sequence). V lost 5 bases and J lost 5, with 12 bases in between. CDR3: CASSGTEKYGYTF. The CDR3, as DNA: TGTGCCAGCAGTGGGACTGAGAAATATGGCTACACCTTC.